This entry lists 14 T cell receptor beta chains sequenced from one sample in a study of T-cell reconstitution after alpha-beta-depleted transplantation in children. Library preparation (for TCRbeta) was performed with unique molecular identifiers. TCRdb re-called the PCR reads through MiXCR, storing one row per CDR3 protein. The data show approximately 270,000 distinct CDR3 sequences, 24% seen once. The sample in question was PBMCs, mostly from graft donor cells, obtained 360 days after TCRalphabeta/CD19-depleted stem cell transplant. Every receptor here comes from a female patient under 10 years old who had a stem cell transplant for congenital amegakaryocytic thrombocytopenia, so the T cells may come from the graft donor.

The genes are TRBV5-8 and TRBJ1-6, with 11 bases fitting TRBD1. Per the germline V gene, CDR1 is SGHTS and CDR2 is YDEGEE. The trim removed 0 bases at V and 7 bases at J, leaving 6 bases unmatched. There are 17 residues in the CDR3. The CDR3 sequence: CASSLAWGQGGNSPLHF. CDR3 sequence (DNA): TGTGCCAGCAGCTTGGCCTGGGGACAGGGGGGAAATTCACCCCTCCACTTT.

This clonotype was seen only a few times. The chain is built from TRBV12-3 or TRBV12-4 and TRBJ2-3; 9 bases are shared with TRBD2. CDR3 size: 15 residues. V trimming: 5 bases; J trimming: 2 bases; junction bases outside the gene matches: 5. CDR3 sequence (DNA): TGTGCCAGCAGTCAAAGGACTAGCGACACAGATACGCAGTATTTT. Translating it yields CASSQRTSDTDTQYF.

The chain uses TRBV3-1 and TRBJ2-7; 11 bases line up with TRBD1. The CDR3 length is 15 residues. Germline loops: CDR1 LGHDT, CDR2 YNNKEL (reference sequence). V trimming: 4 bases; J trimming: 1 base; junction bases outside the gene matches: 3. CDR3 in DNA: TGTGCCAGCAGCCCGGGACAGGGGGTATCCTACGAGCAGTACTTC. Its translation is CASSPGQGVSYEQYF.

This clonotype was counted a few times. This sequence joins TRBV20-1 and TRBJ2-3, with 10 bases that match TRBD2. Germline CDR1 is DFQATT and CDR2 is SNEGSKA (reference sequence). Losses at the gene ends were 0 bases for V and 2 bases for J; bases not matched to a gene: 11. CDR3 length: 18 amino acids. CDR3: CSARDELAGVTSTDTQYF. CDR3 DNA: TGCAGTGCTAGAGATGAGCTAGCGGGAGTTACCTCCACAGATACGCAGTATTTT.

On this clonotype: The missing conserved phenylalanine or tryptophan at the end of this CDR3 makes a read error likely. The DNA is left out, because the CDR3 cannot be placed on it with certainty; the CDR3 is given as TCRdb lists it. The rearrangement links TRBV2 to TRBJ1-1. The length of the CDR3 is 9 amino acids, counting both ends. The germline CDR1 and CDR2 sequences are SNHLY and FYNNEI. The CDR3 sequence is CASRGGELI.

With regard to this clonotype: This CDR3 is missing its conserved last phenylalanine or tryptophan, likely due to a read error. CDR3 protein: CASSQGPDTQYS. The CDR3, as DNA: TGTGCCAGCAGCCAAGGGCCGGATACGCAGTATTCT. The rearrangement links TRBV9 to TRBJ2-3; no reliable D call. The V end was cut by 4 bases, the J end by 6 bases, with 9 bases between. Germline values: CDR1 SGDLS, CDR2 YYNGEE. This CDR3 comprises 12 residues.

Only a few counts were recorded for this clonotype. V is TRBV7-2 and J is TRBJ2-2; D not certain. The CDR3 contains 15 residues. The germline gives CDR1 SGHTA, CDR2 FQGNSA. The ends were cut back, 10 bases at V and 1 base at J, with 16 bases in the middle. CDR3 in DNA: TGTGCCAACAAGATGGTTTCGGGGAACACCGGGGAGCTGTTTTTT. Translation gives CANKMVSGNTGELFF.

The chain has TRBV5-1 and TRBJ2-7; 7 positions match TRBD1. The CDR3 consists of 18 residues. Germline values: CDR1 SGHRS, CDR2 YFSETQ. Trimming took 1 base from V and 1 from J; bases not matched to a gene: 14. This CDR3 is CASSLWFFHGQASYEQYF. CDR3 bases: TGCGCCAGCAGCTTGTGGTTTTTTCATGGACAGGCTTCCTACGAGCAGTACTTC.

This clonotype was detected ten times or more. The V gene is TRBV12-3 or TRBV12-4, the J gene TRBJ2-1; no clear D gene. Trimming left V 4 bases short and J 12 bases short, with 28 bases between. There are 17 residues in the CDR3. CDR3 DNA sequence: TGTGCCAGCAGTTCTCAGGACCGCGCCCCTCCTACATCTTGGCAGTTCTTC. This translates into CASSSQDRAPPTSWQFF.

As DNA, the CDR3 is TGTGCCAGCAGCTTATACCAGGCTTACGAGCAGTACTTC. It specifies CASSLYQAYEQYF. The V and J genes are TRBV11-2 and TRBJ2-7; D not certain. Germline assignment: CDR1 SGHAT and CDR2 FQNNGV. This CDR3 has 13 residues. V lost 2 bases to trimming and J lost 4 bases, with 9 bases between them.

This clonotype has only a few counts. This chain links TRBV25-1 with TRBJ1-3, with TRBD1 as a possible D gene (6 bases). Per the germline V gene, CDR1 is MGHDK and CDR2 is SYGVNS. V was trimmed by 1 base and J by 4 bases, leaving 17 bases between them. The CDR3 extends over 17 amino acids. In DNA form, the CDR3 reads TGTGCCAGCAGTGAATCGGACAGCGGGTTTAGAGGAAACACCATATATTTT. It yields the protein CASSESDSGFRGNTIYF.

This clonotype has a handful of counts. The chain couples TRBV29-1 to TRBJ2-5; the D is unclear. The CDR3 totals 11 residues. CDR1 SQVTM and CDR2 ANQGSEA come from the germline V gene. Trimming cost V 7 bases and J 2 bases, with 8 bases left between them. The CDR3 DNA reads as TGCAGCGATCATTATCAAGAGACCCAGTACTTC. The encoded protein is CSDHYQETQYF.

At least ten counts were recorded for this clonotype. The rearrangement uses TRBV12-3 or TRBV12-4 and TRBJ1-5; the D gene is possibly TRBD1 (5 bases). CDR3 length: 15 residues. The V end lost 3 bases, the J end lost 6 bases, and 15 bases lay between the germline ends. The CDR3 DNA is TGTGCCAGCAGTTTGAGTAGGGGAGTTTTTCAGCCCCAGCATTTT. Its protein product is CASSLSRGVFQPQHF.

This clonotype was recorded many times. The J gene is TRBJ2-7, the V gene TRBV12-3 or TRBV12-4, with D perhaps TRBD2 (6 bases). V lost 3 bases and J 4 bases, leaving 16 bases between the germline ends. CDR3 length equals 15 residues. CDR3 sequence (DNA): TGTGCCAGCAGTTTTATAGCGGCTACCTATTACGAGCAGTACTTC. Translating gives CASSFIAATYYEQYF.